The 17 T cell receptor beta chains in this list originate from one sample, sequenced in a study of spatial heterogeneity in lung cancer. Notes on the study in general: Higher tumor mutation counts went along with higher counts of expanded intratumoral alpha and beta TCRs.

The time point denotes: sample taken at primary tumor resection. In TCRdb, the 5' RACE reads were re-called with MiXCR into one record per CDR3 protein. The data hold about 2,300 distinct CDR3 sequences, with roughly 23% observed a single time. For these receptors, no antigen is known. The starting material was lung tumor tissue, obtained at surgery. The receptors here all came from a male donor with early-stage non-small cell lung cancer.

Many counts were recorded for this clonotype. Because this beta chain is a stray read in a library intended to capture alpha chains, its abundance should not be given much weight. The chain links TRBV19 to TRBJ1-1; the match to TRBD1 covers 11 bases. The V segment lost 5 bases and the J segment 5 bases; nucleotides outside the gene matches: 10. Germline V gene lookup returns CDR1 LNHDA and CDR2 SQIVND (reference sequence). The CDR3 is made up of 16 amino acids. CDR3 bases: TGTGCCAGTAGTTCTCTGGACAGGGGGCTTATGACTGAAGCTTTCTTT. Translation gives CASSSLDRGLMTEAFF. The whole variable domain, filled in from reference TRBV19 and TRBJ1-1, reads DGGITQSPKYLFRKEGQNVTLSCEQNLNHDAMYWYRQDPGQGLRLIYYSQIVNDFQKGDIAEGYSVSREKKESFPLTVTSAQKNPTAFYLCASSSLDRGLMTEAFFGQGTRLTVV.

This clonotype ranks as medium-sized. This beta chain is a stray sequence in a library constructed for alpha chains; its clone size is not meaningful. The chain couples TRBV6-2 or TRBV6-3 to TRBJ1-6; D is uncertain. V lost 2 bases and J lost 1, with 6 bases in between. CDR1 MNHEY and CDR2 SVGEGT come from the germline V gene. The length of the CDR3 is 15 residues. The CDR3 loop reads CASSYAGSYNSPLHF. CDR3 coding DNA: TGTGCCAGCAGTTACGCGGGGTCCTATAATTCACCCCTCCACTTT.

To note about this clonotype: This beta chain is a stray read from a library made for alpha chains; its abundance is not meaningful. CDR3 region: CRRTTSNLARTYGYTF. In nucleotides, the CDR3 is TGCAGGAGAACCACGTCAAATTTGGCGAGAACCTATGGCTACACCTTC. This sequence joins TRBV29-1 and TRBJ1-2; D not resolved. The CDR3 is made up of 16 amino acids. Germline V lookup: CDR1 SQVTM, CDR2 ANQGSEA.

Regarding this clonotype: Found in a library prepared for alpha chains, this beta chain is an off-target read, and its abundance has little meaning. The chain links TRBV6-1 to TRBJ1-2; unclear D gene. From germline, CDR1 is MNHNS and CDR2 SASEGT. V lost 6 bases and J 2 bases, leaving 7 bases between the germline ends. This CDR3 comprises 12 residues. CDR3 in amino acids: CASSPGNYGYTF. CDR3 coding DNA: TGTGCCAGCAGCCCTGGAAACTATGGCTACACCTTC.

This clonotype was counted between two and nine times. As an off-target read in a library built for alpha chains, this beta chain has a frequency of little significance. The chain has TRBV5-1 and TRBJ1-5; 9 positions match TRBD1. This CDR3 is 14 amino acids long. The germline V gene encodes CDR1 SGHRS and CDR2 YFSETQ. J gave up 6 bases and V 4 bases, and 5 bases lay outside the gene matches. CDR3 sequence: CASSPGTGFQPQHF. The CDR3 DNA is TGCGCCAGCAGCCCGGGGACAGGGTTTCAGCCCCAGCATTTT.

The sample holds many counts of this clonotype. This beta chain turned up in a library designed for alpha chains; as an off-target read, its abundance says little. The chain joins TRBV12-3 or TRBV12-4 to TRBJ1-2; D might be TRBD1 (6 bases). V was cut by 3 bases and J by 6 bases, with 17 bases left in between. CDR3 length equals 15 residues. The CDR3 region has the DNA TGTGCCAGCAGTTTGGTAGGGGGGCGATTCCATGGCTACACCTTC. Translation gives CASSLVGGRFHGYTF.

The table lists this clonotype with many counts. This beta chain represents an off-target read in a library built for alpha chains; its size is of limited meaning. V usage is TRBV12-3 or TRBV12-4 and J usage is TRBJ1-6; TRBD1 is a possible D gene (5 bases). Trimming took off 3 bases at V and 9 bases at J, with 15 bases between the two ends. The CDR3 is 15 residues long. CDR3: CASSFGGDGASPLHF. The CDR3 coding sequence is TGTGCCAGCAGTTTCGGGGGGGATGGGGCTTCACCCCTCCACTTT.

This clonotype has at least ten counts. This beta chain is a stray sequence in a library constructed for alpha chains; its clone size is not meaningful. The CDR3 loop reads CASSLGTARMNTEAFF. In DNA form, the CDR3 reads TGTGCCAGCAGCTTGGGTACAGCTCGGATGAACACTGAAGCTTTCTTT. This chain connects TRBV5-5 to TRBJ1-1, with unresolved D. V gave up 0 bases and J gave up 0 bases, with 12 bases separating them. CDR1 SGHKS and CDR2 YYEKEE come from the germline V gene (reference sequence). The CDR3 is 16 residues long.

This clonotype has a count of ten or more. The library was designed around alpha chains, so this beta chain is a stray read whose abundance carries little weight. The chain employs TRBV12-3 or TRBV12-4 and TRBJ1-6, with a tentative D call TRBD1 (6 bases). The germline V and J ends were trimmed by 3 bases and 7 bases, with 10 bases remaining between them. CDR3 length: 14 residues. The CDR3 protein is CASSLGAGNSPLHF. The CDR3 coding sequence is TGTGCCAGCAGTTTGGGGGCAGGGAATTCACCCCTCCACTTT.

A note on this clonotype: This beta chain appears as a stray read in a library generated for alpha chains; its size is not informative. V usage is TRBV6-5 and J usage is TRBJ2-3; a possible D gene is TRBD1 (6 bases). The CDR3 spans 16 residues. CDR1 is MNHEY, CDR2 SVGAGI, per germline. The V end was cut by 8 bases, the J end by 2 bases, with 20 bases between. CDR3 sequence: CASGPRRTANTDTQYF. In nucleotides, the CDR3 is TGTGCCAGCGGTCCCCGAAGGACAGCTAACACAGATACGCAGTATTTT.

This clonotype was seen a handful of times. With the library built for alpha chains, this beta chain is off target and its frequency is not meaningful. This chain's CDR3 is CASSIAGETQYF. CDR3 in DNA: TGTGCCAGTAGTATAGCCGGAGAGACCCAGTACTTC. The genes are TRBV19 and TRBJ2-5; D not certain. Looked up from germline, CDR1 is LNHDA and CDR2 is SQIVND (reference sequence). The CDR3 consists of 12 residues. The ends were cut back, 1 base at V and 4 bases at J, with 4 bases in the middle.

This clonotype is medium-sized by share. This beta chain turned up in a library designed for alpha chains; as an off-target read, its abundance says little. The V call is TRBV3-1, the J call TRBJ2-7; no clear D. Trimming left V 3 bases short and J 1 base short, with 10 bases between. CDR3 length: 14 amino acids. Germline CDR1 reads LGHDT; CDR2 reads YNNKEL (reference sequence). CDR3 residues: CASSHQGRSYEQYF. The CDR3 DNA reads TGTGCCAGCAGCCACCAAGGAAGGTCCTACGAGCAGTACTTC.

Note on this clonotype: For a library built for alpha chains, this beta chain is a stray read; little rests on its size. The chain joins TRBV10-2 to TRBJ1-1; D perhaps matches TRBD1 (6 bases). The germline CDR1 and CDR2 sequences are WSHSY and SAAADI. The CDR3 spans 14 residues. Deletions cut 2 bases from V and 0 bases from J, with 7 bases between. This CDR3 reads CASSEGQMNTEAFF. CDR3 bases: TGCGCCAGCAGTGAGGGACAGATGAACACTGAAGCTTTCTTT.

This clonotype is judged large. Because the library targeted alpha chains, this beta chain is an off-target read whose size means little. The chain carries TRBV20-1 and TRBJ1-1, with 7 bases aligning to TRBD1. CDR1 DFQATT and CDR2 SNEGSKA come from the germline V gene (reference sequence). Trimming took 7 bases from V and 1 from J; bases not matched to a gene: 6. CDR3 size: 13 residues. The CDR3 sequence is CSVTRDRNTEAFF. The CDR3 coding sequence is TGCAGTGTCACACGGGACAGGAACACTGAAGCTTTCTTT.

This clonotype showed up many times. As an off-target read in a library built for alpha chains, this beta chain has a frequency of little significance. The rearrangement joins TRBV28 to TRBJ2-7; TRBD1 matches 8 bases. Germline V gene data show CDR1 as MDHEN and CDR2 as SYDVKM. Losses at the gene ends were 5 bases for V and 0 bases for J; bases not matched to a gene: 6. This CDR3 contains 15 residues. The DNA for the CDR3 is TGTGCCAGCAGTCCATCCGACAGGGGCTCCTACGAGCAGTACTTC. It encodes CASSPSDRGSYEQYF.

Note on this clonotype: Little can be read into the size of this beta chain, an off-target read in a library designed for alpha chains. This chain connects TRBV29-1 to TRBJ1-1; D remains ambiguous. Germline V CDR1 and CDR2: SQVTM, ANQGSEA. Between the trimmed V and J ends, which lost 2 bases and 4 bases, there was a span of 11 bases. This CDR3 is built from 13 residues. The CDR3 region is CSVESPSGTEAFF. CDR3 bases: TGCAGCGTTGAATCGCCGAGTGGCACTGAAGCTTTCTTT.

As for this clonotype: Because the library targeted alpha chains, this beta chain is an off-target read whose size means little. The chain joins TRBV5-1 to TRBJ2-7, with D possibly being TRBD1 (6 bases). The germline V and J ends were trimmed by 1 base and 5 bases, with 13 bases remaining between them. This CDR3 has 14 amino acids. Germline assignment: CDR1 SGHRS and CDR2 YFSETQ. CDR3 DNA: TGCGCCAGCAGCTTGTCTGGGACATTAGACGAGCAGTACGTC. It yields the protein CASSLSGTLDEQYV.